What follows are 30 T cell receptor beta chains derived from one specimen sequenced in a study of blood T cell repertoires in COVID-19. Using immunoSEQ multiplex PCR, the repertoire was profiled, and TCRdb retains in-frame clones only, with some absent. Here the sample spans around 430,000 clones, 88% being singletons. Material: peripheral blood. The origin of the receptors is a woman in her fifties or sixties with COVID-19, enrolled during active disease.

The chain carries TRBV6-4 and TRBJ2-1; TRBD2 is a possible D gene (5 bases). This CDR3 is 16 amino acids long. Germline V gene sequence: CDR1 MRHNA, CDR2 SNTAGT. The ends were cut back, 2 bases at V and 0 bases at J, with 11 bases in the middle. DNA for the CDR3: TGTGCCAGCAGTGACCAACCTAGCTACTCCTACAATGAGCAGTTCTTC. The encoded protein is CASSDQPSYSYNEQFF.

The chain combines TRBV5-6 with TRBJ1-5; a possible D gene is TRBD1 (5 bases). The CDR3 runs to 15 residues. The V end lost 2 bases, the J end lost 1 base, and 10 bases lay between the germline ends. In germline, CDR1 is SGHDT, CDR2 YYEEEE. The CDR3 loop is CASSFWAGSNQPQHF. The CDR3 nucleotides are TGTGCCAGCAGCTTTTGGGCAGGGAGCAATCAGCCCCAGCATTTT. Full variable domain (rest looked up from reference TRBV5-6 and TRBJ1-5): DAGVTQSPTHLIKTRGQQVTLRCSPKSGHDTVSWYQQALGQGPQFIFQYYEEEERQRGNFPDRFSGHQFPNYSSELNVNALLLGDSALYLCASSFWAGSNQPQHFGDGTRLSIL.

This clone was recorded once. The chain recombines TRBV11-3 with TRBJ2-1; maybe TRBD2 (6 bases). Trimming took off 3 bases at V and 9 bases at J, with 12 bases between the two ends. Germline-derived CDR1 and CDR2 are SGHNT and YENEEA. This CDR3 comprises 13 residues. The CDR3 nucleotides are TGTGCCAGCAGCTTTGCAGGGAGGCGTGAGCAGTTCTTC. Translated, it gives CASSFAGRREQFF.

This rearrangement joins TRBV24-1 to TRBJ1-3, with D perhaps TRBD1 (5 bases). CDR1 KGHDR and CDR2 SFDVKD come from the germline V gene. The length of the CDR3 is 14 residues. V was cut by 3 bases and J by 4 bases, with 9 bases left in between. The CDR3 DNA sequence: TGTGCCACCAGTGATCACGGACAAGGAAACACCATATATTTT. Encoded protein: CATSDHGQGNTIYF.

The rearrangement joins TRBV2 to TRBJ1-1; D gene unclear. V shed 1 base and J shed 3 bases, with 18 bases lying between them. Germline CDR1 reads SNHLY; CDR2 reads FYNNEI. The CDR3 is made up of 17 amino acids. The CDR3 DNA reads as TGTGCCAGCAGTGAAGTATTGGTTCTTGGCCGGGACACTGAAGCTTTCTTT. Translation gives CASSEVLVLGRDTEAFF.

This chain connects TRBV27 to TRBJ2-7; TRBD2 agrees at 7 bases. This CDR3 has 13 residues. In germline, CDR1 is MNHEY, CDR2 SMNVEV (reference sequence). V lost 2 bases and J lost 6; bases outside the gene matches: 4. CDR3 DNA sequence: TGTGCCAGCAGTTTACAAGGGAGGGGCGAGCAGTACTTC. Its protein product is CASSLQGRGEQYF.

The CDR3 loop is CASRGDGYTF. CDR3 DNA: TGCGCCAGCAGAGGGGATGGCTACACCTTC. The chain combines TRBV5-1 with TRBJ1-2; D may be TRBD1 (5 bases). V lost 5 bases and J 6 bases, leaving 5 bases between the germline ends. CDR1 is SGHRS and CDR2 is YFSETQ in the germline V gene. This CDR3 contains 10 residues.

V is TRBV5-3 and J is TRBJ1-2; D gene uncertain. TRBV5-3 is an ORF, with its function uncertain. The V and J ends lost 9 bases and 2 bases respectively, with 2 bases between them. The CDR3 runs to 9 residues. Here the CDR3 reads CATNYGYTF. CDR3 nucleotides: TGTGCCACAAACTATGGCTACACCTTC.

The chain combines TRBV27 with TRBJ1-2, with D perhaps matching TRBD1 (5 bases). The CDR3 spans 15 residues. Germline V CDR1 and CDR2: MNHEY, SMNVEV (reference sequence). The V end lost 4 bases, the J end lost 4 bases, and 16 bases lay between the germline ends. CDR3 DNA sequence: TGTGCCAGCAGTTCCACTCCCGACAGCGCCTATGGCTACACCTTC. It translates to CASSSTPDSAYGYTF.

This clone was seen only once. The rearrangement links TRBV5-4 to TRBJ2-7; 11 bases map to TRBD2. The CDR3 loop spans 16 amino acids. CDR1 and CDR2 (germline): SGHNT, YYREEE (reference sequence). V gave up 3 bases and J gave up 4 bases; unmatched junction bases: 9. CDR3 loop: CASSYSGSGGVYEQYF. The CDR3 bases are TGTGCCAGCAGCTATTCCGGTAGCGGGGGGGTTTACGAGCAGTACTTC. Full variable domain (outside the CDR3, taken from reference TRBV5-4 and TRBJ2-7): ETGVTQSPTHLIKTRGQQVTLRCSSQSGHNTVSWYQQALGQGPQFIFQYYREEENGRGNFPPRFSGLQFPNYSSELNVNALELDDSALYLCASSYSGSGGVYEQYFGPGTRLTVT.

The V and J genes are TRBV5-1 and TRBJ2-7; 9 bases fit TRBD2. The CDR3 extends over 16 amino acids. The germline CDR1 and CDR2 sequences are SGHRS and YFSETQ. The trim removed 0 bases at V and 4 bases at J, leaving 8 bases unmatched. The CDR3 spells CASSLDSGGLGYEQYF. Written as DNA, the CDR3 is TGCGCCAGCAGCTTGGATAGCGGGGGCCTAGGTTACGAGCAGTACTTC.

V is TRBV7-2 and J is TRBJ1-2; TRBD1 matches at 7 bases. Germline V lookup: CDR1 SGHTA, CDR2 FQGNSA. The CDR3 contains 15 residues. The ends lost 2 bases at V and 6 bases at J; junction bases unmatched: 9. CDR3 protein: CASSLRTGTDNGYTF. The CDR3 DNA follows: TGTGCCAGCAGCTTAAGAACCGGGACAGATAATGGCTACACCTTC.

This clone was detected only once. The V gene is TRBV7-2, the J gene TRBJ1-4; TRBD1 matches 7 bases. V was clipped by 5 bases and J by 8 bases; unmatched bases: 11. Germline V gene sequence: CDR1 SGHTA, CDR2 FQGNSA. The CDR3 consists of 15 residues. This chain's CDR3 is CASSLLGGLGEKLFF. Here the CDR3 DNA reads TGTGCCAGCAGCCTACTAGGGGGCTTAGGGGAAAAACTGTTTTTT. The variable domain in full, with the rest retrieved from reference TRBV7-2 and TRBJ1-4, is GAGVSQSPSNKVTEKGKDVELRCDPISGHTALYWYRQSLGQGLEFLIYFQGNSAPDKSGLPSDRFSAERTGGSVSTLTIQRTQQEDSAVYLCASSLLGGLGEKLFFGSGTQLSVL.

This clone was detected only once. V and J are TRBV5-1 and TRBJ2-5; TRBD2 agrees at 7 bases. Germline values: CDR1 SGHRS, CDR2 YFSETQ. V was pared by 0 bases and J by 7 bases, with 12 bases of the junction left unmatched. This CDR3 region has 16 residues. The CDR3 region has the DNA TGCGCCAGCAGCTTGGAAGGTCCCGGTTGGGGGGGGACCCAGTACTTC. This translates into CASSLEGPGWGGTQYF.

The chain joins TRBV6-6 to TRBJ1-3, with D hard to call. The CDR3 spans 13 residues. V was trimmed by 8 bases and J by 1 base, leaving 9 bases between them. Germline CDR1 MNHNY, CDR2 SVGAGI (reference sequence). CDR3 sequence reads: CASGRGSGNTIYF. DNA for the CDR3: TGTGCCAGCGGCCGGGGATCTGGAAACACCATATATTTT.

In nucleotides, the CDR3 is TGTGCCAGCAGTGAAGCTACGGGAGAGCAGTACTTC. It translates to CASSEATGEQYF. The chain employs TRBV6-1 and TRBJ2-7; D might be TRBD2 (5 bases). The CDR3 contains 12 residues. V was cut by 0 bases and J by 7 bases, with 7 bases left in between. Germline V gene sequence: CDR1 MNHNS, CDR2 SASEGT.

This clone showed up just once. The chain employs TRBV5-5 and TRBJ2-2; D may be TRBD2 (5 bases). The CDR3 contains 16 residues. In germline, CDR1 is SGHKS, CDR2 YYEKEE (reference sequence). The V and J ends lost 4 bases and 9 bases respectively, with 22 bases between them. The DNA for the CDR3 is TGTGCCAGCAGCCTGGCCGAGCGGCTTATGAACCGGGAGCTGTTTTTT. Amino acid sequence: CASSLAERLMNRELFF.

The V call is TRBV6-1, the J call TRBJ2-5; a possible D gene is TRBD2 (5 bases). Germline V CDR1 and CDR2: MNHNS, SASEGT. This CDR3 is built from 13 residues. V lost 1 base and J 7 bases, leaving 10 bases between the germline ends. In DNA form, the CDR3 reads TGTGCCAGCAGTGAAGGACGCGAGGGGACCCAGTACTTC. Residues: CASSEGREGTQYF.

The V gene is TRBV11-1, the J gene TRBJ2-7, with D perhaps TRBD1 (6 bases). Germline CDR1 is SGHAT and CDR2 is FQDESV (reference sequence). Trimming removed 6 bases from V and 3 bases from J, with 15 bases in between. This CDR3 is built from 14 residues. The CDR3 is CASRLGGSDYEQYF. In DNA, the CDR3 is TGTGCCAGCAGACTTGGGGGCAGCGACTACGAGCAGTACTTC.

The gene calls are TRBV5-1 and TRBJ2-6, with 7 positions matching TRBD2. The CDR3 loop spans 18 amino acids. V shed 1 base, J shed 1 base, and the junction held 8 bases outside the gene matches. Germline lookup yields CDR1 SGHRS and CDR2 YFSETQ. The CDR3 bases are TGCGCCAGCAGCTTGACAGCGGGAATTCAGTCTGGGGCCAACGTCCTGACTTTC. Translation gives CASSLTAGIQSGANVLTF.

The rearrangement uses TRBV6-2 or TRBV6-3 and TRBJ1-3; maybe TRBD1 (5 bases). Germline CDR1 and CDR2: MNHEY and SVGEGT. V was cut by 2 bases and J by 1 base, with 9 bases left in between. The CDR3 loop spans 15 amino acids. The CDR3 coding sequence is TGTGCCAGCAGTTACCTTCGGGGGTCTGGAAACACCATATATTTT. Its protein product is CASSYLRGSGNTIYF.

The J gene is TRBJ2-2, the V gene TRBV4-2, with 7 bases that match TRBD2. The CDR3 has 16 amino acids. V was clipped by 5 bases and J by 2 bases; unmatched bases: 8. CDR1 is LGHNA and CDR2 is YNFKEQ in the germline V gene. CDR3 sequence: CASSKLAGPNTGELFF. The CDR3 bases are TGTGCCAGCAGCAAATTAGCGGGTCCCAACACCGGGGAGCTGTTTTTT.

This chain connects TRBV2 to TRBJ2-3, with 7 bases aligning to TRBD1. The CDR3 is 13 amino acids. Germline values: CDR1 SNHLY, CDR2 FYNNEI. V dropped 9 bases and J dropped 4; count of bases not matched to a gene: 7. The DNA of the CDR3 is TGTGCCAGTGAAGGGGGCGGAGCAGATACGCAGTATTTT. It codes for CASEGGGADTQYF.

CDR3 nucleotide sequence: TGTGCCATCAGTGAGTCGGTCGGTAAGGGGCAGAACACTGAAGCTTTCTTT. Residues: CAISESVGKGQNTEAFF. The V and J genes are TRBV10-3 and TRBJ1-1, with D perhaps TRBD1 (5 bases). The CDR3 extends over 17 amino acids. Germline lookup yields CDR1 ENHRY and CDR2 SYGVKD. Trimming removed 0 bases at V and 1 base at J, with 15 bases between.

The chain links TRBV5-6 to TRBJ2-1; the match to TRBD2 covers 13 bases. V lost 1 base, J lost 8 bases, and 6 bases stayed unmatched. This CDR3 region has 16 residues. Germline V gene data show CDR1 as SGHDT and CDR2 as YYEEEE. For the CDR3, the DNA is TGTGCCAGCAGCTTGCGTTCCGGGACTAGCGGGGATGAGCAGTTCTTC. Translated: CASSLRSGTSGDEQFF.

The chain has TRBV5-1 and TRBJ2-3; 9 positions match TRBD1. Losses at the gene ends were 6 bases for V and 1 base for J; bases not matched to a gene: 12. Germline loops: CDR1 SGHRS, CDR2 YFSETQ. The CDR3 is 17 amino acids. In nucleotides, the CDR3 is TGCGCCAGCATCGCCGGGACAGGGACCCCCCGCACAGATACGCAGTATTTT. Protein product: CASIAGTGTPRTDTQYF.

The rearrangement joins TRBV29-1 to TRBJ2-1, with D tentatively TRBD2 (5 bases). V lost 5 bases, J lost 7 bases, and 18 bases lay in between. The CDR3 loop spans 14 amino acids. The V gene's germline CDR1 is SQVTM and CDR2 ANQGSEA. DNA for the CDR3: TGCAGCGTTTCCCCCAAAGGCCCGGGGAATGAGCAGTTCTTC. It yields the protein CSVSPKGPGNEQFF.

The chain couples TRBV6-1 to TRBJ2-2; the D gene is possibly TRBD1 (6 bases). V was pared by 1 base and J by 6 bases, with 9 bases between. This CDR3 spans 14 amino acids. CDR1 and CDR2 (germline): MNHNS, SASEGT. The CDR3 DNA reads TGTGCCAGCAGTGAAGGAGGGGGTCCCGGGGAGCTGTTTTTT. Protein product: CASSEGGGPGELFF.

The CDR3 region is CASSRSGQLNTEAFF. The CDR3 coding sequence is TGTGCCAGCAGTAGATCAGGACAGCTGAACACTGAAGCTTTCTTT. V usage is TRBV6-5 and J usage is TRBJ1-1; D is possibly TRBD1 (6 bases). This CDR3 is 15 amino acids long. From germline, CDR1 is MNHEY and CDR2 SVGAGI. V lost 5 bases and J lost 0, with 13 bases in between.

The genes are TRBV19 and TRBJ1-2; TRBD1 aligns across 8 bases. J was trimmed by 13 bases and V by 4 bases; bases with no gene match: 14. The CDR3 runs to 14 residues. Germline V gives CDR1 LNHDA, CDR2 SQIVND (reference sequence). DNA for the CDR3: TGTGCCAGTAGTAAAGGACAGGGCGTCCCGGGTTTCACCTTC. Protein product: CASSKGQGVPGFTF.